This T cell receptor (beta chain) was identified in a study of human T cells and chemical hapten exposure. Noted time point: patch test 3, about 24 weeks after DPC sensitization. Treatment denoted: therapeutic diphenylcyclopropenone sensitization with weekly scalp DPC. General study points: After DPC sensitization, TCRs above 1 in 1000 frequency showed no change.

MiXCR, applied by TCRdb to the RACE reads, yields one record per CDR3 protein. The sample lists 150,000 to 200,000 distinct CDR3 sequences, 25% to 35% seen once, with 2.1% in the top ten. Germline V lookup: CDR1 SGHTA, CDR2 FQGNSA. CDR3 length equals 12 residues. Trimming pared 5 bases from V and 0 bases from J, leaving 2 bases between. This clonotype came up a few times. Its matching antigen is unknown. The sample in question was whole blood, obtained in connection with sensitization to the hapten diphenylcyclopropenone (DPC). This chain uses TRBV7-2 with TRBJ2-1; D is undetermined. The sequence derives from a woman aged 18-29 years with alopecia areata. Some clones in this sample may be carry-over from other donors' samples. The DNA for the CDR3 is TGTGCCAGCAGCCCCTCCTACAATGAGCAGTTCTTC. Its protein is CASSPSYNEQFF.